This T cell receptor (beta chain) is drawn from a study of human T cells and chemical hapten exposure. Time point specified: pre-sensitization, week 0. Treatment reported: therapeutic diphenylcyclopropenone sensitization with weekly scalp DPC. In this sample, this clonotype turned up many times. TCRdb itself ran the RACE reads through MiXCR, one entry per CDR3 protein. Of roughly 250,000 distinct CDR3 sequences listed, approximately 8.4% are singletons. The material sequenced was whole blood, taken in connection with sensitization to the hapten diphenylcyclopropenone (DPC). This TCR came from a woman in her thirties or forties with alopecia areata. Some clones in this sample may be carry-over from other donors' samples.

For the CDR3, the DNA is TGTGCCACCTCGGGACTGACTGAAAACATTCAGTACTTC. This encodes CATSGLTENIQYF. V and J are TRBV24-1 and TRBJ2-4; tentatively, D is TRBD2 (6 bases). This CDR3 is 13 amino acids long. V was cut by 9 bases and J by 5 bases, with 13 bases left in between. The V gene's germline CDR1 is KGHDR and CDR2 SFDVKD.